This paragraph covers one T cell receptor (beta chain) sequence. This sample was included in a study of blood T cell repertoires in COVID-19. V lost 1 base, J lost 7 bases, and 9 bases stayed unmatched. CDR1 and CDR2 from the germline V gene are GTSNPN and SVGIG (reference sequence). This CDR3 contains 15 residues. Measured with immunoSEQ multiplex PCR; TCRdb has only the in-frame clones, and not every one. The sample records 200,000 or so clones, just over 85% being singletons. The clonotype comes from a man older than 75 with acute or convalescent COVID-19. The gene calls are TRBV30 and TRBJ2-2; TRBD1 matches at 7 bases. The sample comprised peripheral blood. The CDR3 loop reads CAWSGSGTAFGELFF. The CDR3 DNA reads as TGTGCCTGGAGTGGATCCGGGACAGCTTTCGGGGAGCTGTTTTTT.